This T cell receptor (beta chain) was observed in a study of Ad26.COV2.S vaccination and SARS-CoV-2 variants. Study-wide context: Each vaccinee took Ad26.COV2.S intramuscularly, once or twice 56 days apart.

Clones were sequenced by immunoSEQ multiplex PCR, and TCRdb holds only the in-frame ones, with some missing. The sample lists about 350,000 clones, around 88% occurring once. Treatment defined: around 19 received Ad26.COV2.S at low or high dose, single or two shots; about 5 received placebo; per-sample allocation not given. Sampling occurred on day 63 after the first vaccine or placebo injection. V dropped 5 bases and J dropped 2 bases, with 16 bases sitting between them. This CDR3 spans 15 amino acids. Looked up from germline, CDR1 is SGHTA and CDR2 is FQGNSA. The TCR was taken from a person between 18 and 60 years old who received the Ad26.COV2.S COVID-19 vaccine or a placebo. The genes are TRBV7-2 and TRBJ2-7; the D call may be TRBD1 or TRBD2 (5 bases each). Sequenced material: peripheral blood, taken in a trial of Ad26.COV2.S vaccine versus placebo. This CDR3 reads CASSNPGAGTYEQYF. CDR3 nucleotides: TGTGCCAGCAGCAATCCCGGGGCAGGGACCTACGAGCAGTACTTC.